The clone carrying this TCR beta chain came up a few times. The antigen remains undetermined. These data are taken from a study of cytomegalovirus exposure and HLA in healthy donors. Notes on the study in general: Donors were assumed by presence/absence analyses to have roughly uniform sequencing depth. Generally TCR sequences proved uncommon, though certain public TCRs appeared in numerous donors. Cytomegalovirus association was listed for around 180 TCR beta chains. Earlier analysis yielded a pattern in which most TCR beta V segments were productive about 87% or about 30% of the time.

The PCR employed 60 Vbeta primers together with 13 Jbeta primers. Sequencing was performed with immunoSEQ multiplex PCR; in TCRdb, only in-frame clones are kept and a portion is missing. Altogether roughly 99,000 clones are present, roughly three quarters being singletons, with the ten largest covering approximately 2.4%. Germline V lookup: CDR1 SNHLY, CDR2 FYNNEI. Trimming took 1 base from V and 4 from J, leaving 19 bases between them. CDR3 length: 17 amino acids. This sequence was found in a man in his late teens or twenties in good health and CMV-seronegative. The sample was PBMCs. V is TRBV2 and J is TRBJ2-5; possible D gene TRBD1, 5 bases. CDR3 residues: CASSEERLWGRAETQYF. CDR3 nucleotides: TGTGCCAGCAGTGAAGAACGTTTGTGGGGCCGAGCAGAGACCCAGTACTTC.